What follows are 15 T cell receptor beta chains derived from one specimen sequenced in a study of T-cell memory formation after mild COVID-19. TCRdb itself ran the 5' RACE reads through MiXCR, one entry per CDR3 protein. The sample records around 450,000 distinct CDR3 sequences, 20% to 25% being singletons. The sequencing input was PBMCs or a T cell subset sorted from them (not recorded which). The origin of the receptors is an adult woman who had mild COVID-19 (a few samples of this study predate the infection). Cell type and time point are not known.

This clonotype was seen more than once but under ten times. The chain uses TRBV25-1 and TRBJ2-5; either TRBD1 or TRBD2 may supply D (5 bases each). V dropped 4 bases and J dropped 5 bases, with 17 bases sitting between them. The CDR3 has 15 amino acids. Germline V CDR1 and CDR2: MGHDK, SYGVNS. The CDR3 bases are TGTGCCAGCAGTGGGCGAGACAGATGGGAGGAGACCCAGTACTTC. As protein: CASSGRDRWEETQYF.

In its sample, this clonotype was seen a few times. The chain employs TRBV27 and TRBJ2-7; TRBD2 aligns across 14 bases. CDR1 MNHEY and CDR2 SMNVEV come from the germline V gene (reference sequence). This CDR3 contains 16 residues. With V trimmed by 5 bases and J by 3 bases, 6 bases remained unmatched. CDR3 nucleotides: TGTGCCAGCAGTCGATCGGGACTAGCGGGGGACTACGAGCAGTACTTC. It yields the protein CASSRSGLAGDYEQYF.

The chain carries TRBV20-1 and TRBJ1-1; D is ambiguous. The CDR3 runs 15 residues. V lost 0 bases and J 1 base, leaving 12 bases between the germline ends. The germline gives CDR1 DFQATT, CDR2 SNEGSKA (reference sequence). DNA of the CDR3: TGCAGTGCTAGAGAGGTGAAGGGATCGAACACTGAAGCTTTCTTT. Encoded protein: CSAREVKGSNTEAFF.

In this sample, this clonotype turned up a few times. The chain uses TRBV7-3 and TRBJ2-3; D might be TRBD1 (5 bases). The CDR3 runs to 17 residues. V gave up 5 bases and J gave up 2 bases, with 20 bases separating them. Per germline, CDR1 SGHTA and CDR2 FQGTGA. CDR3 region: CASSRRSQGAHTDTQYF. CDR3 coding DNA: TGTGCCAGCAGCAGGCGGAGCCAAGGGGCCCACACAGATACGCAGTATTTT.

J is TRBJ2-1 and V is TRBV6-5; weak D call: TRBD2 (7 bases). Germline V CDR1 and CDR2: MNHEY, SVGAGI. The CDR3 length is 14 residues. The ends were cut back, 5 bases at V and 5 bases at J, with 13 bases in the middle. The CDR3 loop reads CASSPRGANNEQFF. The CDR3, as DNA: TGTGCCAGCAGTCCACGGGGGGCGAACAATGAGCAGTTCTTC.

The chain employs TRBV12-3 or TRBV12-4 and TRBJ2-3; 7 bases align to TRBD1. CDR3 length: 16 residues. V shed 3 bases and J 0 bases; nucleotides not matched to a gene: 6. Here the CDR3 reads CASSLWTGTSTDTQYF. The CDR3 nucleotides read TGTGCCAGCAGTTTGTGGACAGGAACTAGCACAGATACGCAGTATTTT.

This chain uses TRBV3-1 with TRBJ1-1; 7 bases agree with TRBD1. CDR1 is LGHDT and CDR2 is YNNKEL in the germline V gene (reference sequence). The CDR3 extends over 14 amino acids. The V and J ends lost 3 bases and 3 bases, in that order; junction bases with no gene match: 4. CDR3 nucleotide sequence: TGTGCCAGCAGCCAGGCAGGGGGTTACACTGAAGCTTTCTTT. Its translation is CASSQAGGYTEAFF. The entire variable domain, with the rest obtained from reference TRBV3-1 and TRBJ1-1, is as follows: DTAVSQTPKYLVTQMGNDKSIKCEQNLGHDTMYWYKQDSKKFLKIMFSYNNKELIINETVPNRFSPKSPDKAHLNLHINSLELGDSAVYFCASSQAGGYTEAFFGQGTRLTVV.

This clonotype was observed a few times. This sequence joins TRBV9 and TRBJ2-5; 7 nucleotides match TRBD1. V gave up 3 bases and J gave up 3 bases; unmatched junction bases: 8. CDR1 and CDR2 (germline): SGDLS, YYNGEE. CDR3 length equals 15 residues. CDR3 in DNA: TGTGCCAGCAGCGAGAGGACAGGACTTGAAGAGACCCAGTACTTC. This translates into CASSERTGLEETQYF.

There are a few counts of this clonotype. The genes are TRBV4-1 and TRBJ2-5, with 8 bases aligning to TRBD2. Trimming took 1 base from V and 7 from J; bases not matched to a gene: 8. The germline CDR1 and CDR2 sequences are MGHRA and YSYEKL. The CDR3 is 15 residues long. The CDR3: CASSQGLAGNGTQYF. Written as DNA, the CDR3 is TGCGCCAGCAGCCAAGGTTTAGCGGGGAATGGGACCCAGTACTTC.

V gene TRBV19 combines with J gene TRBJ1-6, with D uncertain. In germline, CDR1 is LNHDA, CDR2 SQIVND (reference sequence). The CDR3 length is 14 residues. Trimming took off 3 bases at V and 3 bases at J, with 6 bases between the two ends. The CDR3 spells CASSIVGYNSPLHF. CDR3 DNA sequence: TGTGCCAGTAGTATTGTGGGCTATAATTCACCCCTCCACTTT.

The chain combines TRBV7-2 with TRBJ2-7; the D is unclear. This CDR3 is 12 amino acids long. V gave up 4 bases and J gave up 4 bases, with 8 bases separating them. Germline CDR1 and CDR2: SGHTA and FQGNSA. CDR3 nucleotides: TGTGCCAGCAGCTCGCTGGGATACGAGCAGTACTTC. Protein product: CASSSLGYEQYF.

The rearrangement joins TRBV9 to TRBJ2-5; D might be TRBD1 (7 bases). CDR1 and CDR2 from the germline V gene are SGDLS and YYNGEE. The V gene lost 6 bases and the J gene lost 5 bases, with 14 bases spanning the gap. The CDR3 contains 13 residues. The chain's CDR3 is CASTEGAEETQYF. CDR3 DNA sequence: TGTGCCAGCACGGAGGGGGCAGAGGAGACCCAGTACTTC.

About this clonotype itself: Sequence at one end of the junction differs from germline and may be a read error. J is TRBJ1-5 and V is TRBV19, with TRBD1 identical over 7 bases. This CDR3 is built from 14 residues. CDR1 and CDR2 (germline): LNHDA, SQIVND (reference sequence). The CDR3: CACSADRVSQPQHF. The DNA of the CDR3 is TGTGCCTGTAGCGCCGACAGGGTCTCTCAGCCCCAGCATTTT.

In its sample, this clonotype was seen many times. The V call is TRBV11-2, the J call TRBJ2-1; D is ambiguous. The CDR3 is 13 residues long. Trimming took 1 base from V and 5 from J, leaving 6 bases between them. CDR1 is SGHAT and CDR2 is FQNNGV in the germline V gene. In nucleotides, the CDR3 is TGTGCCAGCAGCTTAGGCCTGAACAATGAGCAGTTCTTC. This codes for CASSLGLNNEQFF.

In this sample, this clonotype turned up a few times. This chain uses TRBV7-9 with TRBJ2-3, with D maybe TRBD2 (6 bases). This CDR3 spans 14 amino acids. Per the germline V gene, CDR1 is SEHNR and CDR2 is FQNEAQ (reference sequence). The V gene lost 5 bases and the J gene lost 3 bases, with 12 bases spanning the gap. The CDR3 DNA follows: TGTGCCAGCAGCCGAAGGAGGGAAACAGATACGCAGTATTTT. Protein product: CASSRRRETDTQYF.